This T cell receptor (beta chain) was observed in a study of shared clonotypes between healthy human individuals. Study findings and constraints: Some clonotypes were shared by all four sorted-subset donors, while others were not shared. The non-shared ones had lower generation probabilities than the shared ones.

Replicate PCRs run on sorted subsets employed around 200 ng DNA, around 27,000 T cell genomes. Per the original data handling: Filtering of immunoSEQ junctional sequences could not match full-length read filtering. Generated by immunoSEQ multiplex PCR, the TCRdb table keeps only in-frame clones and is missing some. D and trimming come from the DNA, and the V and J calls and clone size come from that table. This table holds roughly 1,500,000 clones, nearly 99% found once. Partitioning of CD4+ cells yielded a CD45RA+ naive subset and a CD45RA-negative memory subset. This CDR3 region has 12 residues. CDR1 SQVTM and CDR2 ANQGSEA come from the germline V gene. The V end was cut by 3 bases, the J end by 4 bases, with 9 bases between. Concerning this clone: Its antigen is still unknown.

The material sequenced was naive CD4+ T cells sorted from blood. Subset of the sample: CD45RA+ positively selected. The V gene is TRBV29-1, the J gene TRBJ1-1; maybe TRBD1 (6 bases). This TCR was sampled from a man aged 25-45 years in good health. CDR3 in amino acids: CSVDRGSTEAFF. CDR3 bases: TGCAGCGTTGACAGGGGAAGCACTGAAGCTTTCTTT.